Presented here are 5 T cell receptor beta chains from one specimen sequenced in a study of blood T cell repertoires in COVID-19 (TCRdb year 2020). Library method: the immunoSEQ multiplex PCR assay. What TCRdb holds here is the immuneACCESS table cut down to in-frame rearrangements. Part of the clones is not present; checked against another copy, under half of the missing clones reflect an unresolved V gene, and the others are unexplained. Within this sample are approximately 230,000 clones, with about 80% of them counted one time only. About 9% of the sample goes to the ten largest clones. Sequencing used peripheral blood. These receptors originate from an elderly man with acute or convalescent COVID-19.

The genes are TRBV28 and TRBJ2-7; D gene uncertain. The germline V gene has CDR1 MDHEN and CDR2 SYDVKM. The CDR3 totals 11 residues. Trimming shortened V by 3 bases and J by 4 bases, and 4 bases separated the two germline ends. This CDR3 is CASSFMYEQYF. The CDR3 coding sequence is TGTGCCAGCAGTTTTATGTACGAGCAGTACTTC.

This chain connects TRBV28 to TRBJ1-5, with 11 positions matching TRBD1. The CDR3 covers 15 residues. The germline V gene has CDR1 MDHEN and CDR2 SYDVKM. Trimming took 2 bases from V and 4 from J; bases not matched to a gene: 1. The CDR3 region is CASSLGTGGNQPQHF. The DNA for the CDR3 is TGTGCCAGCAGTTTAGGGACAGGGGGAAATCAGCCCCAGCATTTT.

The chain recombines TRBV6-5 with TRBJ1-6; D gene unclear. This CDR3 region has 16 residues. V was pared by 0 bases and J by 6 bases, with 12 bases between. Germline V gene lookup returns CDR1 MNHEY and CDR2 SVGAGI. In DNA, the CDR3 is TGTGCCAGCAGTTACTCCAGCTTTACGGGTAATTCACCCCTCCACTTT. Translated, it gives CASSYSSFTGNSPLHF.

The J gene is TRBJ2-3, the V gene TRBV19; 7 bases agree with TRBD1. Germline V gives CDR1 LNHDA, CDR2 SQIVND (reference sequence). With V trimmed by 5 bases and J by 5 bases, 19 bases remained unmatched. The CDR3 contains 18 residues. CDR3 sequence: CASSLELFQGQFLDTQYF. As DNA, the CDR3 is TGTGCCAGTAGTCTGGAGCTTTTTCAGGGACAGTTTTTAGATACGCAGTATTTT.

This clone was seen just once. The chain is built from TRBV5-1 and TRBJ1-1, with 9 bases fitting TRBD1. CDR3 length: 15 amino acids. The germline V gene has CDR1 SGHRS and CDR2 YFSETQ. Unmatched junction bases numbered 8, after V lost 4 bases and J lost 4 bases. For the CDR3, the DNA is TGCGCCAGCAGCCTCGGGACAGGGCCGGCCACTGAAGCTTTCTTT. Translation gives CASSLGTGPATEAFF. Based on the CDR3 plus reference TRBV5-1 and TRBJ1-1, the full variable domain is KAGVTQTPRYLIKTRGQQVTLSCSPISGHRSVSWYQQTPGQGLQFLFEYFSETQRNKGNFPGRFSGRQFSNSRSEMNVSTLELGDSALYLCASSLGTGPATEAFFGQGTRLTVV.